This T cell receptor beta chain was captured by sequencing in a study of shared clonotypes between healthy human individuals. Generated by immunoSEQ multiplex PCR, the TCRdb table keeps only in-frame clones and is missing some. The sample shows hundreds of thousands of clones, around 77% of them seen only once. V lost 4 bases to trimming and J lost 3 bases, with 19 bases between them. Germline CDR1 is MNHEY and CDR2 is SMNVEV (reference sequence). There are 16 residues in the CDR3. The rearrangement joins TRBV27 to TRBJ2-7, with TRBD2 as a possible D gene (6 bases). This TCR was recovered from a woman aged 40 to 55 in good health. Some clones in this sample may be carry-over from other donors' samples. Input material: PBMCs. CDR3 nucleotides: TGTGCCAGCAGTTCTACCACGGGAGTTCTATACTACGAGCAGTACTTC. Protein product: CASSSTTGVLYYEQYF.